The rows below give T cell receptor beta chains drawn from one sample of a study of T cell repertoires in cytomegalovirus infection. TCRdb reprocessed the reads with MiXCR, giving one entry per CDR3 protein. Among about 150,000 distinct CDR3 sequences listed, 23% were seen once. Sequencing was carried out using PBMCs. These receptors all come from a human donor in good health (CMV status not recorded). Some clones in this sample may be carry-over from other donors' samples. The CDR3 runs from the conserved cysteine through the conserved F or W. D genes are given only for firm matches. Rows may omit the clone size; those that give it use once, few, many or a size class.

D: .; size: few; V: TRBV7-6; J: TRBJ1-6; DNA: TGTGCCAGCAGCCCCAGCGGTGCCTATAATTCACCCCTCCACTTT; CDR3: CASSPSGAYNSPLHF
D: .; size: .; V: TRBV27; J: TRBJ2-1; DNA: TGTGCCAGCAGTTTATCGCCCGGCAATGAGCAGTTCTTC; CDR3: CASSLSPGNEQFF
D: .; size: .; V: TRBV10-3; J: TRBJ2-1; DNA: TGTGCCACCAAAGGGGGGTTGTCCTACAATGAGCAGTTCTTC; CDR3: CATKGGLSYNEQFF
D: .; size: .; V: TRBV6-5; J: TRBJ2-1; DNA: TGTGCCAGCAGTTACGGTGCCTACAATGAGCAGTTCTTC; CDR3: CASSYGAYNEQFF
D: .; size: .; V: TRBV28; J: TRBJ1-5; DNA: TGTGCCAACTCCAATCACCCGGGTCAGCCCCAGCATTTT; CDR3: CANSNHPGQPQHF
D: TRBD1; size: many; V: TRBV20-1; J: TRBJ1-3; DNA: TGCAGTGCAGAGGCAGGGGGAATTGGAAACACCATATATTTT; CDR3: CSAEAGGIGNTIYF
D: .; size: many; V: TRBV7-3; J: TRBJ2-6; DNA: TGTGCCAGCAGTTCCACAGGGCCTGGGGCCAACGTCCTGACTTTC; CDR3: CASSSTGPGANVLTF
D: .; size: .; V: TRBV20-1; J: TRBJ1-5; DNA: TGCAGTGCTAGACCCACCGGGGTGAGCAATCAGCCCCAGCATTTT; CDR3: CSARPTGVSNQPQHF
D: .; size: .; V: TRBV7-6; J: TRBJ2-1; DNA: TGTGCCAGCAGCTTAGAGGGGACCCTCTACAATGAGCAGTTCTTC; CDR3: CASSLEGTLYNEQFF
D: .; size: .; V: TRBV28; J: TRBJ1-4; DNA: TGTGCCAGCACCTCCGGGCAGGTGACAGAACTGTTTTTT; CDR3: CASTSGQVTELFF
D: TRBD2; size: .; V: TRBV28; J: TRBJ2-7; DNA: TGTGCCAGCAGGGGGACTAGCGGGATGCTCTACGAGCAGTACTTC; CDR3: CASRGTSGMLYEQYF
D: .; size: few; V: TRBV25-1; J: TRBJ2-7; DNA: TGTGCCAGCTGTGACAGTAACTCCTACGAGCAGTACTTC; CDR3: CASCDSNSYEQYF
D: TRBD2; size: .; V: TRBV11-1; J: TRBJ2-1; DNA: TGTGCCAGCAGCCCCGGACTAGCGGGAGGCTCCTACAATGAGCAGTTCTTC; CDR3: CASSPGLAGGSYNEQFF
D: .; size: few; V: TRBV20-1; J: TRBJ2-5; DNA: TGCAGTGCCTTCCTGGGGGCAAATGAGAAAGAGACCCAGTACTTC; CDR3: CSAFLGANEKETQYF
D: .; size: many; V: TRBV27; J: TRBJ2-1; DNA: TGTGCCAGCAGTTTAGGGGGGCCCAGCTCCTACAATGAGCAGTTCTTC; CDR3: CASSLGGPSSYNEQFF
D: TRBD2; size: many; V: TRBV7-9; J: TRBJ2-3; DNA: TGTGCCAGCAGCCCCCAACTAGCGGGCACAGATACGCAGTATTTT; CDR3: CASSPQLAGTDTQYF
D: TRBD1; size: .; V: TRBV12-3/TRBV12-4; J: TRBJ2-3; DNA: TGTGCCAGCCTCGGACAGGGAAGCACAGATACGCAGTATTTT; CDR3: CASLGQGSTDTQYF
D: .; size: .; V: TRBV28; J: TRBJ1-1; DNA: TGTGCCAGCAGTTTCAGGGCCGGGACTGAAGCTTTCTTT; CDR3: CASSFRAGTEAFF
D: .; size: many; V: TRBV7-2; J: TRBJ1-4; DNA: TGTGCCAGCACCGTTCGGAGGGGGTTCGGCGAAAAACTGTTTTTT; CDR3: CASTVRRGFGEKLFF
D: .; size: many; V: TRBV4-3; J: TRBJ1-1; DNA: TGCGCCAGCAGCCAAGTGCCGGGGGACACTGAAGCTTTCTTT; CDR3: CASSQVPGDTEAFF
D: .; size: .; V: TRBV28; J: TRBJ2-1; DNA: TGTGCCAGCAGTCAATTACTAGTAATGGCTCACAATGAGCAGTTCTTC; CDR3: CASSQLLVMAHNEQFF
D: .; size: .; V: TRBV7-9; J: TRBJ1-1; DNA: TGTGCCAGCAGCCAACTTGGGGTAAGGGACACTGAAGCTTTCTTT; CDR3: CASSQLGVRDTEAFF
D: TRBD1; size: .; V: TRBV19; J: TRBJ2-2; DNA: TGTGCCACCAGACAGGGTGGCGGGGAGCTGTTTTTT; CDR3: CATRQGGGELFF
D: .; size: many; V: TRBV7-9; J: TRBJ1-2; DNA: TGTGCCAGCAGCTTTTGGGACCGCGACTATGGCTACACCTTC; CDR3: CASSFWDRDYGYTF